A selection of T cell receptor beta chains follows, all from one sample in a study of CD8+CD57+ T cells in acquired aplastic anemia. Via MiXCR, TCRdb re-called the reads, giving one row per CDR3 protein. The sample lists about 220,000 distinct CDR3 sequences; around 43% were seen once. The sample was sorted CD4+, CD8+, or CD8+CD57+ T cells (not recorded which) from PBMCs. Receptors originate from a human donor with aplastic anemia. CDR3s include the opening cysteine and the closing phenylalanine or tryptophan. Fields, in order: V gene, D gene, J gene, clone size, CDR3 DNA, CDR3 protein. D genes are given only for firm matches. Size values are once, few and many counts, or a class for expanded clones, and some rows have none.

TRBV14	TRBD2	TRBJ2-5	NA	TGTGCCAGCAGCCAAGGACTAGCGGGGGGGGGAGAGACCCAGTACTTC	CASSQGLAGGGETQYF
TRBV7-9	NA	TRBJ2-7	many	TGTGCCAGCAGCCTAAGCGTATTACCCTACGAGCAGTACTTC	CASSLSVLPYEQYF
TRBV25-1	NA	TRBJ2-6	medium-sized	TGTGCCAGCACCACGGGGGAGGCCAACGTCCTGACTTTC	CASTTGEANVLTF
TRBV30	NA	TRBJ2-3	few	TGTGCCTGGAGGTACGGCGGGATGAGGCAGTATTTT	CAWRYGGMRQYF
TRBV5-6	NA	TRBJ2-7	NA	TGTGCCAGCAGCTTGCAAGGACCTCTGATTCCGTACTTC	CASSLQGPLIPYF
TRBV19	TRBD1	TRBJ1-1	NA	TGTGCCAGTAGCTACGGGACAGGGAGGGGGGAAGCTTTCTTT	CASSYGTGRGEAFF
TRBV27	TRBD1	TRBJ2-7	few	TGTGCCACCATGGGACAGGGGTCCTACGAGCAGTACTTC	CATMGQGSYEQYF
TRBV5-1	TRBD1	TRBJ1-2	many	TGCGCCAGCAGCCAGCCTATACAGGGGGAGTACACCTTC	CASSQPIQGEYTF
TRBV6-1	TRBD1	TRBJ1-2	NA	TGTGCCAGCAGCCTTATACAGGGGGATTCCTACACCTTC	CASSLIQGDSYTF
TRBV20-1	TRBD2	TRBJ2-5	NA	TGCAGTGCTACAAGCGGGGGGGCGGAAGAGACCCAGTACTTC	CSATSGGAEETQYF
TRBV7-8	TRBD1	TRBJ2-3	many	TGTGCCAGCAGCTTAGTCTCCAGGGGGCTGGTCACAGATACGCAGTATTTT	CASSLVSRGLVTDTQYF
TRBV7-9	NA	TRBJ2-7	many	TGTGCCAGCAGCTCAAGACGGTTCTACGAGCAGTACTTC	CASSSRRFYEQYF
TRBV25-1	TRBD1	TRBJ2-7	many	TGTGCCAGCAGTGATTCCGGGACAGGGGGCGAGCAGTACTTC	CASSDSGTGGEQYF
TRBV9	TRBD2	TRBJ2-5	NA	TGTGCCAGCAGCCCTAGCGGGAGGATAGAGACCCAGTACTTC	CASSPSGRIETQYF
TRBV12-3/TRBV12-4	TRBD1	TRBJ1-5	many	TGTGCCAGCAGCCGACAGGGAACCAGCAATCAGCCCCAGCATTTT	CASSRQGTSNQPQHF
TRBV2	NA	TRBJ1-5	NA	TGTGCCAGCAGTGAAAGGAGGGCACGGAATCAGCCCCAGCATTTT	CASSERRARNQPQHF
TRBV5-8	NA	TRBJ2-5	NA	TGTGCCAGCAGCCTTGAGTTGGGGGGCGAGACCCAGTACTTC	CASSLELGGETQYF
TRBV19	NA	TRBJ2-2	NA	TGTGCCAGTAGTGGAACCGCAGGGAGTGCCCTCCTGAACACCGGGGAGCTGTTTTTT	CASSGTAGSALLNTGELFF
TRBV7-2	NA	TRBJ1-5	many	TGTGCCAGCAGCTTAAGAGGACAGTTCAATCAGCCCCAGCATTTT	CASSLRGQFNQPQHF
TRBV25-1	TRBD1	TRBJ2-7	NA	TGTGCCAGCAGTGATTCCGGGACAGAGATCTACGAGCAGTACTTC	CASSDSGTEIYEQYF
TRBV20-1	NA	TRBJ2-3	NA	TGCAGTGCTGACGGGACAGATACGCAGTATTTT	CSADGTDTQYF
TRBV5-1	NA	TRBJ2-7	NA	TGCGCCAGCAGCGGAGGGACAGTGGCCTACGAGCAGTACTTC	CASSGGTVAYEQYF
TRBV29-1	NA	TRBJ1-5	NA	TGCAGCGTTAAGAGGGGCCTCAATCAGCCCCAGCATTTT	CSVKRGLNQPQHF
TRBV6-5	TRBD2	TRBJ2-1	NA	TGTGCCAGCAGTTTTACCGGGACTAGCAATGAGCAGTTCTTC	CASSFTGTSNEQFF
TRBV6-1	NA	TRBJ2-7	few	TGTGCCAGCAGTGAAGCCCTCGGGAATTACGAGCAGTACTTC	CASSEALGNYEQYF
TRBV3-1	NA	TRBJ1-2	few	TGTGCCAGCAGCCCGTCGTATCGGGACGGACAGCACTATGGCTACACCTTC	CASSPSYRDGQHYGYTF
TRBV6-2/TRBV6-3	NA	TRBJ1-5	few	TGTGCCAGCATCTCGGGGGCCAGGACGGCTAGCAATCAGCCCCAGCATTTT	CASISGARTASNQPQHF
TRBV5-6	NA	TRBJ2-1	NA	TGTGCCAGCTGCCCACGGCCCGGCGACGGCGTTGAGCAGTTCTTC	CASCPRPGDGVEQFF
TRBV6-5	NA	TRBJ2-7	many	TGTGCCAGCAGTTACTCGGGCAGAAACTACGAGCAGTACTTC	CASSYSGRNYEQYF
TRBV12-3/TRBV12-4	TRBD2	TRBJ2-5	many	TGTGCCAGCAGCCAAGCGGGGCTTGGCGAGACCCAGTACTTC	CASSQAGLGETQYF
TRBV7-9	TRBD2	TRBJ2-3	NA	TGTGCCAGCAGCTTAGCAGCGGGAGGGCCAGATACGCAGTATTTT	CASSLAAGGPDTQYF
TRBV7-9	TRBD2	TRBJ2-5	many	TGTGCCAGCAGCTTCCCAACTAGCGGTAGTAAAGAGACCCAGTACTTC	CASSFPTSGSKETQYF
TRBV6-6	NA	TRBJ2-1	many	TGTGCCAGCAGTTACTCTTCTAAGCACAATGAGCAGTTCTTC	CASSYSSKHNEQFF
TRBV30	NA	TRBJ2-7	few	TGTGCCTGGAGTGTCAAAAGGGGGGAGCAGTACTTC	CAWSVKRGEQYF
TRBV19	TRBD1	TRBJ1-1	NA	TGTGCCAGTAGTGCCGGGACAGGGGGTTTTAAAGGAACTGAAGCTTTCTTT	CASSAGTGGFKGTEAFF
TRBV6-2/TRBV6-3	NA	TRBJ2-7	NA	TGTGCCTGCAGTTACTCCCAGGCGAACTCCTACGAGCAGTACTTC	CACSYSQANSYEQYF
TRBV6-1	TRBD2	TRBJ2-1	once	TGTGCCACCCAGTTGGTAGCGGGGACCTACAATGAGCAGTTCTTC	CATQLVAGTYNEQFF
TRBV10-2	NA	TRBJ2-3	NA	TGCGCCAGCAGTGAGAGGGGCCGCACAGATACGCAGTATTTT	CASSERGRTDTQYF
TRBV5-8	NA	TRBJ2-1	many	TGTGCCAGCGGACAGACTGAGCAGTTCTTC	CASGQTEQFF
TRBV6-2/TRBV6-3	NA	TRBJ1-5	NA	TGTACCAGCAGTTACTGGGTAGGTAGCAATCAGCCCCAGCATTTT	CTSSYWVGSNQPQHF
TRBV5-4	NA	TRBJ1-5	NA	TGTGCCAGCACCTCAGGGAATCAGCCCCAGCATTTT	CASTSGNQPQHF
TRBV10-3	TRBD1	TRBJ1-4	few	TGTGCCAGCAGTGCCCGGGACAGGGAGATTGAAAAACTGTTTTTT	CASSARDREIEKLFF
TRBV7-9	NA	TRBJ2-5	NA	TGTGCCAGCAGCCCGGGCGGTCAAGAGACCCAGTACTTC	CASSPGGQETQYF
TRBV30	TRBD1	TRBJ1-5	NA	TGTGCCTGGACGCCGGGACAGGGTTTATCTCAGCCCCAGCATTTT	CAWTPGQGLSQPQHF